The present entry profiles one T cell receptor beta chain with its context. What it binds is not known. These data originate in a study of T cells after yellow fever vaccination. The CDR3 loop spans 16 amino acids. V trimming: 8 bases; J trimming: 2 bases; junction bases outside the gene matches: 13. A universal primer site and UMIs were added as TCR cDNA was made by 5'RACE template switching. TCRdb itself ran the 5' RACE reads through MiXCR, one entry per CDR3 protein. The data contain just over 250,000 distinct CDR3 sequences, about 5.2% of them seen just once; the ten biggest clones take up less than 3.5%. Study-wide results and limits: The study re-detected most primary-vaccination clones after the booster (roughly 95% CD4, around 89% CD8). The appearance of a small share of clonotypes in both CD4 and CD8 compartments was observed.

This clonotype was obtained from a man younger than 35 who received the YFV17D yellow fever vaccine. The rearrangement uses TRBV12-3 or TRBV12-4 and TRBJ2-5, with 8 bases that match TRBD1. The specimen was CD4+ T cells sorted from PBMCs, collected on the day of the yellow fever booster vaccination. The CDR3 here is CASGIGDWTGQETQYF. Written as DNA, the CDR3 is TGTGCCAGCGGGATAGGAGACTGGACAGGGCAAGAGACCCAGTACTTC.